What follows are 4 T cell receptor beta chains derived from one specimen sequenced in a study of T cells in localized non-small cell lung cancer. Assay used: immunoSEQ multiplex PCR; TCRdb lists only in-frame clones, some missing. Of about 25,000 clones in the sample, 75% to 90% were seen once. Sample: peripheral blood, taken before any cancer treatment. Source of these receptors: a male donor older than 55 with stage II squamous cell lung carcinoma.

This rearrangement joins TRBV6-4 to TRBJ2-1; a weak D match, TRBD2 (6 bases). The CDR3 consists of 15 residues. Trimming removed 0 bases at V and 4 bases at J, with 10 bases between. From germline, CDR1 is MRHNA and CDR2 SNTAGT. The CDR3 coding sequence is TGTGCCAGCAGTGACTCGGGGGGAGGTTACAATGAGCAGTTCTTC. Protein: CASSDSGGGYNEQFF.

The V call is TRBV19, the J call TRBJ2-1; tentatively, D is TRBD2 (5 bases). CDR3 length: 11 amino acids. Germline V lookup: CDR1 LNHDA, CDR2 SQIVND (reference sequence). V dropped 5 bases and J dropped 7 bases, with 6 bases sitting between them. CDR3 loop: CASSERNEQFF. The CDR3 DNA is TGTGCCAGTAGTGAGCGGAATGAGCAGTTCTTC. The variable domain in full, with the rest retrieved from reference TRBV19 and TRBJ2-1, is DGGITQSPKYLFRKEGQNVTLSCEQNLNHDAMYWYRQDPGQGLRLIYYSQIVNDFQKGDIAEGYSVSREKKESFPLTVTSAQKNPTAFYLCASSERNEQFFGPGTRLTVL.

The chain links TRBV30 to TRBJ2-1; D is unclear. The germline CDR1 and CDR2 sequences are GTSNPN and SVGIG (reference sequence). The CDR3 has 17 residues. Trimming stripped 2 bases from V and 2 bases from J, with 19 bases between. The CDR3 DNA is TGTGCCTGGAGTTGGCGTGGAAAACCTCTCGCCTACAATGAGCAGTTCTTC. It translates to CAWSWRGKPLAYNEQFF.

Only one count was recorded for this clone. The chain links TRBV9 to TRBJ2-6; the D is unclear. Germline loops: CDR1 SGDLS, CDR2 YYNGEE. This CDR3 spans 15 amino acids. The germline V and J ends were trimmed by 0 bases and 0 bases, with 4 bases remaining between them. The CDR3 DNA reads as TGTGCCAGCAGCGTAGGACACTCTGGGGCCAACGTCCTGACTTTC. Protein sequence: CASSVGHSGANVLTF.